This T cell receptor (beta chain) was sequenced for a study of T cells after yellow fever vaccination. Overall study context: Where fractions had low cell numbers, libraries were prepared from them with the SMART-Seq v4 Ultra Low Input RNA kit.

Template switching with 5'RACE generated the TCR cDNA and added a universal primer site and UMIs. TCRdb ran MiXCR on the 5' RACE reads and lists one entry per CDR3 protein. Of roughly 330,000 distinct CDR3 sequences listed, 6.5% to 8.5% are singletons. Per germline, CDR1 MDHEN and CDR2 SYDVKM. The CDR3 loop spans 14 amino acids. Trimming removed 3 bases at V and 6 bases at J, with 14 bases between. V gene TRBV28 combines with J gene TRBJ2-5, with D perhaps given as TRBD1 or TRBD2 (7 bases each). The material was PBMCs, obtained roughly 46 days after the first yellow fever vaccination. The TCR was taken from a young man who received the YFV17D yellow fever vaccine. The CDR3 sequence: CASSLRQGGQTQYF. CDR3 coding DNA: TGTGCCAGCAGTTTGCGACAGGGAGGGCAGACCCAGTACTTC.